Below, 28 T cell receptor beta chains from the same sample are listed, as sequenced in a study of blood T cell repertoires in COVID-19. Sequenced by immunoSEQ multiplex PCR; TCRdb stores in-frame clones only, minus some. The table records 300,000 to 350,000 clones, 80% to 90% of them present only once. Input material: PBMCs or T cells enriched from blood (not recorded which). Source of these receptors: a middle-aged woman with acute COVID-19.

The V gene is TRBV19, the J gene TRBJ1-1; 9 nucleotides align to TRBD1. The CDR3 consists of 14 residues. Unmatched junction bases numbered 7, after V lost 7 bases and J lost 4 bases. CDR1 and CDR2 (germline): LNHDA, SQIVND (reference sequence). CDR3 coding DNA: TGTGCCAGTACCTGGACAGGGGCGGGCACTGAAGCTTTCTTT. Translation: CASTWTGAGTEAFF.

This clone has more than one count but fewer than ten. CDR3 nucleotides: TGTGCCAGCAGCGACCGGCTAGCGGGAGAGACCCAGTACTTC. It is translated as CASSDRLAGETQYF. J is TRBJ2-5 and V is TRBV7-9, with 8 bases that match TRBD2. V was pared by 5 bases and J by 4 bases, with 6 bases of the junction left unmatched. Germline values: CDR1 SEHNR, CDR2 FQNEAQ (reference sequence). The CDR3 totals 14 residues.

This chain joins TRBV2 and TRBJ2-7; 7 bases match TRBD1. Germline V gives CDR1 SNHLY, CDR2 FYNNEI. Trimming at V came to 0 bases and at J to 6 bases, leaving 5 bases not matched to a gene. The CDR3 covers 14 residues. In DNA, the CDR3 is TGTGCCAGCAGTGAAGCACAGGGGATGAGCGAGCAGTACTTC. This encodes CASSEAQGMSEQYF.

The V call is TRBV7-8, the J call TRBJ2-1; the match to TRBD1 covers 7 bases. Germline lookup yields CDR1 SGHVS and CDR2 FQNEAQ. Trimming at V came to 1 base and at J to 8 bases, leaving 11 bases not matched to a gene. CDR3 size: 16 residues. CDR3: CASSLVGTVFFDEQFF. The CDR3 nucleotides read TGTGCCAGCAGCTTAGTAGGGACAGTTTTTTTCGATGAGCAGTTCTTC.

The V and J genes are TRBV19 and TRBJ1-2, with D unclear. V was shortened by 4 bases and J by 5 bases, with 8 bases between the two germline ends. Germline CDR1 is LNHDA and CDR2 is SQIVND (reference sequence). CDR3 length: 12 amino acids. This CDR3 reads CASSTAGYGYTF. The CDR3 DNA reads TGTGCCAGTAGTACCGCCGGGTATGGCTACACCTTC.

This rearrangement joins TRBV4-1 to TRBJ2-7; the match to TRBD2 covers 13 bases. There are 15 residues in the CDR3. With V trimmed by 5 bases and J by 2 bases, 3 bases remained unmatched. Germline V gives CDR1 MGHRA, CDR2 YSYEKL. In DNA form, the CDR3 reads TGCGCCAGCAGCACCGGACTAGCGGGAGCCTACGAGCAGTACTTC. This translates into CASSTGLAGAYEQYF.

The chain joins TRBV12-5 to TRBJ2-7; D remains unclear. Germline CDR1 and CDR2: LGHNT and FRNRAP. V was clipped by 2 bases and J by 0 bases, with 2 bases between them. The CDR3 consists of 12 residues. CDR3 sequence reads: CASGLYSYEQYF. The CDR3 DNA sequence: TGTGCTAGTGGTTTGTACTCCTACGAGCAGTACTTC.

J is TRBJ1-3 and V is TRBV7-9; no reliable D call. V was clipped by 4 bases and J by 3 bases, with 4 bases between them. This CDR3 comprises 12 residues. Germline V gene lookup returns CDR1 SEHNR and CDR2 FQNEAQ (reference sequence). The CDR3 loop reads CASSSVGNTIYF. DNA of the CDR3: TGTGCCAGCAGCTCCGTTGGAAACACCATATATTTT.

The chain employs TRBV5-1 and TRBJ1-2, with 8 nucleotides matching TRBD1. From germline, CDR1 is SGHRS and CDR2 YFSETQ. The CDR3 covers 16 residues. Germline trimming cut 2 bases from V and 7 bases from J; bases unmatched to any gene: 13. CDR3 sequence (DNA): TGCGCCAGCAGCTTTCCAGGGGGCGATCTCGGGGGTGGCTACACCTTC. Translation gives CASSFPGGDLGGGYTF.

The DNA of the CDR3 is TGTGCCAGCAGTACAGACCACAGGGCCTTAGGGGATCAGCCCCAGCATTTT. As protein: CASSTDHRALGDQPQHF. The gene calls are TRBV28 and TRBJ1-5; TRBD1 might be the D (6 bases). The germline gives CDR1 MDHEN, CDR2 SYDVKM. This CDR3 contains 17 residues. V dropped 5 bases and J dropped 5 bases, with 22 bases sitting between them.

The table lists this clone with a count of one. This chain uses TRBV5-1 with TRBJ1-2; no clear D gene. With 1 base removed from V and 5 bases from J, the gap between germline ends came to 15 bases. Per germline, CDR1 SGHRS and CDR2 YFSETQ. The CDR3 has 15 amino acids. Written as DNA, the CDR3 is TGCGCCAGCAGCTTGAGTTCGAAACTATCATATGGCTACACCTTC. Protein: CASSLSSKLSYGYTF.

The rearrangement links TRBV7-9 to TRBJ1-2; D is unresolved. Trimming removed 4 bases at V and 7 bases at J, with 13 bases between. The CDR3 loop spans 13 amino acids. Germline loops: CDR1 SEHNR, CDR2 FQNEAQ (reference sequence). Here the CDR3 DNA reads TGTGCCAGCAGCTCTACCTGGACTGGTGGCTACACCTTC. It specifies CASSSTWTGGYTF.

The V gene is TRBV5-1, the J gene TRBJ2-7, with unresolved D. With 3 bases removed from V and 4 bases from J, the gap between germline ends came to 14 bases. This CDR3 spans 14 amino acids. CDR1 is SGHRS and CDR2 is YFSETQ in the germline V gene. CDR3 DNA sequence: TGCGCCAGCAGCTCCACTACATCTGCTTACGAGCAGTACTTC. It specifies CASSSTTSAYEQYF.

The rearrangement links TRBV7-9 to TRBJ2-5; D may be TRBD2 (5 bases). V lost 0 bases to trimming and J lost 3 bases, with 8 bases between them. This CDR3 has 14 residues. CDR1 and CDR2 from the germline V gene are SEHNR and FQNEAQ (reference sequence). The CDR3 sequence: CASSLAVSEETQYF. For the CDR3, the DNA is TGTGCCAGCAGCTTAGCGGTTAGCGAAGAGACCCAGTACTTC.

V and J are TRBV11-2 and TRBJ2-1; D might be TRBD1 (6 bases). The germline V and J ends were trimmed by 5 bases and 8 bases, with 16 bases remaining between them. Per the germline V gene, CDR1 is SGHAT and CDR2 is FQNNGV. The CDR3 contains 14 residues. CDR3 sequence reads: CASSHTTGPDEQFF. The CDR3 coding sequence is TGTGCCAGCAGCCACACGACAGGACCCGATGAGCAGTTCTTC. The whole variable domain, filled in from reference TRBV11-2 and TRBJ2-1, reads EAGVAQSPRYKIIEKRQSVAFWCNPISGHATLYWYQQILGQGPKLLIQFQNNGVVDDSQLPKDRFSAERLKGVDSTLKIQPAKLEDSAVYLCASSHTTGPDEQFFGPGTRLTVL.

The V call is TRBV7-2, the J call TRBJ2-1, with TRBD2 identical over 10 bases. The germline CDR1 and CDR2 sequences are SGHTA and FQGNSA. The CDR3 totals 15 residues. With V trimmed by 5 bases and J by 4 bases, 5 bases remained unmatched. CDR3 sequence: CASSPTSGKYNEQFF. The CDR3 DNA is TGTGCCAGCAGCCCAACTAGCGGGAAATACAATGAGCAGTTCTTC.

The V call is TRBV2, the J call TRBJ2-2; the D gene is possibly TRBD2 (7 bases). Trimming took off 7 bases at V and 4 bases at J, with 10 bases between the two ends. The CDR3 runs 13 residues. Germline CDR1 is SNHLY and CDR2 is FYNNEI. The CDR3: CASMAGATGELFF. The CDR3 DNA reads as TGTGCCAGCATGGCGGGGGCCACCGGGGAGCTGTTTTTT.

The chain combines TRBV11-2 with TRBJ1-1; 8 positions agree with TRBD1. Germline CDR1 and CDR2: SGHAT and FQNNGV. J gave up 4 bases and V 3 bases, and 4 bases lay outside the gene matches. CDR3 length: 14 amino acids. CDR3 protein: CASSFDRGGTEAFF. The CDR3 DNA sequence: TGTGCCAGCAGCTTCGACAGGGGAGGCACTGAAGCTTTCTTT.

The chain carries TRBV9 and TRBJ1-6, with a tentative D call TRBD1 (5 bases). The V and J ends lost 0 bases and 0 bases respectively, with 10 bases between them. CDR3 size: 17 residues. The germline gives CDR1 SGDLS, CDR2 YYNGEE. The CDR3 protein is CASSVGGGSSYNSPLHF. The DNA for the CDR3 is TGTGCCAGCAGCGTAGGGGGCGGTTCCTCCTATAATTCACCCCTCCACTTT.

The rearrangement joins TRBV18 to TRBJ1-1; 8 bases are shared with TRBD1. Germline loops: CDR1 KGHSH, CDR2 LQKENI. V lost 7 bases and J lost 0; bases outside the gene matches: 7. The CDR3 consists of 15 residues. This chain's CDR3 is CASWTGSVMNTEAFF. CDR3 in DNA: TGTGCCAGCTGGACAGGGAGTGTGATGAACACTGAAGCTTTCTTT. The complete variable domain, with remaining parts taken from reference TRBV18 and TRBJ1-1, reads NAGVMQNPRHLVRRRGQEARLRCSPMKGHSHVYWYRQLPEEGLKFMVYLQKENIIDESGMPKERFSAEFPKEGPSILRIQQVVRGDSAAYFCASWTGSVMNTEAFFGQGTRLTVV.

The chain carries TRBV7-2 and TRBJ2-7, with D perhaps matching TRBD1 (6 bases). Germline CDR1 is SGHTA and CDR2 is FQGNSA. With 3 bases removed from V and 2 bases from J, the gap between germline ends came to 11 bases. There are 14 residues in the CDR3. The CDR3 DNA sequence: TGTGCCAGCAGCTTCGGACAGTCAGCCTACGAGCAGTACTTC. Residues: CASSFGQSAYEQYF.

The genes are TRBV5-1 and TRBJ2-2; D is perhaps TRBD1 (6 bases). The V gene lost 0 bases and the J gene lost 0 bases, with 12 bases spanning the gap. Germline assignment: CDR1 SGHRS and CDR2 YFSETQ. CDR3 length: 17 amino acids. The CDR3 is CASSLAGTPANTGELFF. The DNA for the CDR3 is TGCGCCAGCAGCTTGGCCGGGACACCCGCGAACACCGGGGAGCTGTTTTTT.

The chain carries TRBV14 and TRBJ1-2, with a tentative D call TRBD1 (6 bases). CDR3 length: 19 residues. The V gene's germline CDR1 is SGHDN and CDR2 FVKESK. The V end lost 3 bases, the J end lost 10 bases, and 33 bases lay between the germline ends. The CDR3 loop reads CASSQDQVGGRGVISDYTF. CDR3 bases: TGTGCCAGCAGCCAGGACCAGGTCGGGGGGCGCGGTGTCATTTCTGACTACACCTTC.

CDR3 in amino acids: CASSHSARAYNYGYTF. For the CDR3, the DNA is TGTGCCAGCAGCCATAGCGCCCGGGCCTATAACTATGGCTACACCTTC. The J gene is TRBJ1-2, the V gene TRBV7-9; D unresolved. Germline-derived CDR1 and CDR2 are SEHNR and FQNEAQ (reference sequence). Trimming stripped 5 bases from V and 1 base from J, with 17 bases between. The CDR3 totals 16 residues.

The rearrangement joins TRBV10-3 to TRBJ2-5, with 8 bases matching TRBD1. V was clipped by 5 bases and J by 4 bases; unmatched bases: 3. This CDR3 is 13 amino acids long. Germline V CDR1 and CDR2: ENHRY, SYGVKD. CDR3 amino acids: CAISLQGGETQYF. CDR3 DNA sequence: TGTGCCATCAGTCTACAGGGGGGAGAGACCCAGTACTTC.

J is TRBJ2-3 and V is TRBV10-2; 11 nucleotides align to TRBD2. J gave up 4 bases and V 11 bases, and 11 bases lay outside the gene matches. Germline V gene lookup returns CDR1 WSHSY and CDR2 SAAADI. CDR3 length equals 15 residues. The CDR3 reads CAVSQGTSGADTQYF. Here the CDR3 DNA reads TGCGCCGTCTCGCAGGGGACTAGCGGCGCAGATACGCAGTATTTT.

This chain uses TRBV15 with TRBJ2-7; TRBD2 agrees at 7 bases. Germline-derived CDR1 and CDR2 are LNHNV and YYDKDF (reference sequence). V dropped 1 base and J dropped 2; count of bases not matched to a gene: 8. This CDR3 comprises 16 residues. The CDR3 is CATSRGAGAAAYEQYF. The CDR3 DNA is TGTGCCACCAGCAGAGGGGCGGGAGCAGCCGCCTACGAGCAGTACTTC.

This chain links TRBV2 with TRBJ1-5; D uncertain. The V and J ends lost 3 bases and 3 bases respectively, with 9 bases between them. Germline V gene lookup returns CDR1 SNHLY and CDR2 FYNNEI. The CDR3 consists of 14 residues. As DNA, the CDR3 is TGTGCCAGCAGTGAGGACGGACTCAATCAGCCCCAGCATTTT. It yields the protein CASSEDGLNQPQHF.